These 14 T cell receptor beta chains share one sample of origin, sequenced in a study of low-dose radiotherapy and immunotherapy resistance in tumors. Noted time point: before trial treatment. Alpha and beta chains were covered, as first-strand cDNA relied on TRAV- and TRBV-specific primers. The authors amplified TCRs for 20 PCR cycles with a constant-region primer and a V-primer adapter. MiXCR was run by TCRdb on the reads, yielding one entry per CDR3 protein. The sample shows 64,000 or so distinct CDR3 sequences, about 25% of them seen only once. The specimen comprised PBMCs, sampled before treatment. The origin of the receptors is a male donor with rectosigmoid adenocarcinoma.

Concerning this clonotype: The likely explanation is a read error, given a far larger clone one base away. The chain uses TRBV6-5 and TRBJ2-1; 10 nucleotides agree with TRBD2. Per germline, CDR1 MNHEY and CDR2 SVGAGI. J lost 13 bases, V lost 7 bases, and 13 bases had no gene match. The CDR3 extends over 14 amino acids. CDR3 amino acids: CASTIAGGLGTQFF. The CDR3 DNA sequence: TGTGCCAGCACAATAGCGGGGGGATTAGGGACCCAGTTCTTC.

This clonotype was found many times. The chain employs TRBV7-8 and TRBJ2-7; 8 nucleotides align to TRBD1. The length of the CDR3 is 16 residues. Germline-derived CDR1 and CDR2 are SGHVS and FQNEAQ. V gave up 2 bases and J gave up 1 base; unmatched junction bases: 7. The CDR3 region has the DNA TGTGCCAGCAGCTTACGTGGACAGGGTAGTTCCTACGAGCAGTACTTC. Translated: CASSLRGQGSSYEQYF.

On this clonotype: One junction end disagrees with the germline gene, perhaps due to a read error. V and J are TRBV28 and TRBJ2-1; D may be TRBD1 (6 bases). The tail of the sequence fits TRBJ2-7 better, so the J call may be wrong. This CDR3 has 15 residues. Germline values: CDR1 MDHEN, CDR2 SYDVKM. For the CDR3, the DNA is TGTGCCAGGAGTTTCCGGGACATTAGCTCCTACGAGCAGTACTTC. Translated, it gives CARSFRDISSYEQYF.

The chain couples TRBV30 to TRBJ1-4; D is perhaps TRBD1 (5 bases). The CDR3 length is 11 residues. V was trimmed by 5 bases and J by 7 bases, leaving 8 bases between them. From germline, CDR1 is GTSNPN and CDR2 SVGIG (reference sequence). The CDR3 nucleotides read TGTGCCTGGTCGGGGGGTGAAAAACTGTTTTTT. Protein product: CAWSGGEKLFF.

V usage is TRBV5-4 and J usage is TRBJ2-5; D is ambiguous. V dropped 4 bases and J dropped 1 base, with 14 bases sitting between them. The CDR3 contains 15 residues. The germline CDR1 and CDR2 sequences are SGHNT and YYREEE (reference sequence). This CDR3 reads CASSPTSSPQETQYF. The CDR3 DNA follows: TGTGCCAGCAGCCCGACCTCCAGCCCCCAAGAGACCCAGTACTTC.

Only a few counts were recorded for this clonotype. The gene calls are TRBV5-1 and TRBJ2-7, with 8 nucleotides matching TRBD1. CDR3 length equals 15 residues. V shed 4 bases, J shed 5 bases, and the junction held 11 bases outside the gene matches. Germline V gene sequence: CDR1 SGHRS, CDR2 YFSETQ. The CDR3 is CASSPPTGDIDEQYF. CDR3 DNA sequence: TGCGCCAGCAGCCCGCCGACAGGGGACATCGACGAGCAGTACTTC.

The chain carries TRBV28 and TRBJ2-7; TRBD2 matches 9 bases. The CDR3 runs 14 residues. After removal of 6 bases from V and 0 bases from J, the junction contained 3 bases not matched to a gene. Germline loops: CDR1 MDHEN, CDR2 SYDVKM. The CDR3 DNA reads as TGTGCCAGCAGGAGCGGGAGGCCCTCCTACGAGCAGTACTTC. This translates into CASRSGRPSYEQYF.

This clonotype was detected ten times or more. The chain links TRBV24-1 to TRBJ1-1, with a possible D match to TRBD1 (5 bases). V lost 3 bases and J 2 bases, leaving 12 bases between the germline ends. The CDR3 has 15 residues. CDR1 is KGHDR and CDR2 is SFDVKD in the germline V gene. The CDR3 loop reads CATSDPGRPNTEAFF. CDR3 nucleotide sequence: TGTGCCACCAGTGATCCGGGACGGCCAAACACTGAAGCTTTCTTT.

The V call is TRBV6-5, the J call TRBJ2-1; no firm D call. The CDR3 runs to 12 residues. Trimming took 0 bases from V and 9 from J, leaving 6 bases between them. Germline lookup yields CDR1 MNHEY and CDR2 SVGAGI. The CDR3 loop reads CASSYSQREQFF. CDR3 DNA sequence: TGTGCCAGCAGTTACTCCCAGCGTGAGCAGTTCTTC.

With regard to this clonotype: Only one base separates this from a far larger clonotype, so it likely reflects a read error. V and J are TRBV7-9 and TRBJ2-1; 7 bases line up with TRBD2. The CDR3 consists of 12 residues. Trimming at V came to 4 bases and at J to 11 bases, leaving 5 bases not matched to a gene. Per the germline V gene, CDR1 is SEHNR and CDR2 is FQNEAQ (reference sequence). The CDR3: CASSSGLDQQFF. CDR3 coding DNA: TGTGCCAGCAGCTCAGGACTAGATCAGCAGTTCTTC.

This clonotype has a count of ten or more. The chain is built from TRBV7-2 and TRBJ2-7; weak D call: TRBD2 (7 bases). The CDR3 loop spans 15 amino acids. The germline CDR1 and CDR2 sequences are SGHTA and FQGNSA. V was trimmed by 1 base and J by 5 bases, leaving 15 bases between them. As DNA, the CDR3 is TGTGCCAGCAGCTTAGTCGGGGGGCTAGAGGACGAGCAGTACTTC. Translated: CASSLVGGLEDEQYF.

Many counts were recorded for this clonotype. This sequence joins TRBV28 and TRBJ1-5; D remains unclear. Germline CDR1 and CDR2: MDHEN and SYDVKM. With 8 bases removed from V and 0 bases from J, the gap between germline ends came to 20 bases. The CDR3 contains 17 residues. For the CDR3, the DNA is TGTGCCAGCTCTGCGTGGGGTGTCGGGTATAGCAATCAGCCCCAGCATTTT. Translating gives CASSAWGVGYSNQPQHF.

The chain carries TRBV5-6 and TRBJ1-2; no definite D call. Trimming took 7 bases from V and 2 from J, leaving 12 bases between them. Germline CDR1 SGHDT, CDR2 YYEEEE. CDR3 size: 13 residues. The CDR3 here is CASLAQTNYGYTF. The CDR3 nucleotides are TGTGCCAGCTTGGCACAGACAAACTATGGCTACACCTTC.

As for this clonotype: This likely traces to a read error, being one base from a far larger clone. The chain is built from TRBV6-2 or TRBV6-3 and TRBJ2-5, with TRBD2 as a possible D gene (6 bases). Gene TRBJ2-7 matches the end of the DNA better, so the J call may be wrong. Germline V lookup: CDR1 MNHEY, CDR2 SVGEGT. The CDR3 covers 18 residues. The CDR3: CASSSPMSGASVDYEQYF. The CDR3 nucleotides read TGTGCCAGCAGTTCACCCATGTCCGGGGCTAGCGTCGACTACGAGCAGTACTTC.